The 31 T cell receptor beta chains below all came from one sample that was sequenced in a study of cytomegalovirus exposure and HLA in healthy donors. PCR employed 60 Vbeta and 13 Jbeta primers. Assay: immunoSEQ multiplex PCR; the TCRdb copy retains only in-frame clones and omits some. This sample has approximately 200,000 clones, with more than 75% found just once. Sequenced material: PBMCs. The receptors were sampled from a human donor in good health.

This clone was picked up a small number of times. The V call is TRBV9, the J call TRBJ2-1; no firm D call. This CDR3 comprises 11 residues. CDR1 SGDLS and CDR2 YYNGEE come from the germline V gene. Trimming took 4 bases from V and 4 from J, leaving 3 bases between them. CDR3 coding DNA: TGTGCCAGCAGCCAATACAATGAGCAGTTCTTC. Translating gives CASSQYNEQFF.

The chain couples TRBV18 to TRBJ2-7, with TRBD1 matching 8 bases. CDR3 length: 16 amino acids. Trimming at V came to 1 base and at J to 9 bases, leaving 14 bases not matched to a gene. Germline CDR1 reads KGHSH; CDR2 reads LQKENI. The CDR3 sequence is CASSPLSRTGTSAQYF. The CDR3 bases are TGTGCCAGCTCACCACTCTCCAGGACAGGGACGTCGGCGCAGTACTTC.

This clone was recorded only once. The gene calls are TRBV19 and TRBJ1-5; D is unresolved. Germline CDR1 is LNHDA and CDR2 is SQIVND (reference sequence). The CDR3 contains 15 residues. V was shortened by 3 bases and J by 5 bases, with 14 bases between the two germline ends. CDR3 residues: CASSIVLSGDQPQHF. The DNA of the CDR3 is TGTGCCAGTAGTATTGTCCTGAGCGGGGATCAGCCCCAGCATTTT.

V gene TRBV5-1 combines with J gene TRBJ2-1; 7 bases align to TRBD1. V lost 0 bases, J lost 6 bases, and 9 bases stayed unmatched. The CDR3 totals 16 residues. CDR1 is SGHRS, CDR2 YFSETQ, per germline. The CDR3 sequence: CASSLAYRGWGNEQFF. The CDR3 coding sequence is TGCGCCAGCAGCTTGGCCTACAGGGGTTGGGGCAATGAGCAGTTCTTC.

The J gene is TRBJ2-7, the V gene TRBV5-1, with 8 bases lining up with TRBD1. The CDR3 consists of 15 residues. Germline V lookup: CDR1 SGHRS, CDR2 YFSETQ. With V trimmed by 0 bases and J by 5 bases, 7 bases remained unmatched. This CDR3 reads CASSLATGEGNEQYF. The CDR3 coding sequence is TGCGCCAGCAGCTTGGCGACAGGGGAAGGCAACGAGCAGTACTTC.

The sample holds one count of this clone. CDR3 nucleotides: TGTGCCAGCAGTTTTGAGGTGGGAGACCCCTCCTACGAGCAGTACTTC. This encodes CASSFEVGDPSYEQYF. The chain recombines TRBV28 with TRBJ2-7; D possibly corresponds to TRBD2 (5 bases). Per the germline V gene, CDR1 is MDHEN and CDR2 is SYDVKM. This CDR3 has 16 amino acids. Trimming stripped 3 bases from V and 0 bases from J, with 15 bases between.

The V call is TRBV5-1, the J call TRBJ2-7; the D is unclear. Germline V gives CDR1 SGHRS, CDR2 YFSETQ. This CDR3 spans 17 amino acids. V was shortened by 1 base and J by 3 bases, with 20 bases between the two germline ends. The CDR3 spells CASSLRLGQNNVYEQYF. For the CDR3, the DNA is TGCGCCAGCAGCTTGAGGTTGGGCCAGAACAATGTCTACGAGCAGTACTTC.

The J gene is TRBJ2-7, the V gene TRBV25-1, with 12 bases identical to TRBD2. In germline, CDR1 is MGHDK, CDR2 SYGVNS. The CDR3 spans 15 residues. V dropped 4 bases and J dropped 0; count of bases not matched to a gene: 1. The CDR3 nucleotides read TGTGCCAGCAGTGGGACTAGCGGGACCTCCTACGAGCAGTACTTC. The encoded protein is CASSGTSGTSYEQYF.

This rearrangement joins TRBV7-6 to TRBJ2-7; TRBD2 matches at 7 bases. The germline gives CDR1 SGHVS, CDR2 FNYEAQ. The V gene end was trimmed by 5 bases and the J gene end by 5 bases; junction bases not matched to a gene: 12. The CDR3 runs 15 residues. The CDR3 is CASSPGRGGVHEQYF. DNA of the CDR3: TGTGCCAGCAGCCCAGGGAGGGGCGGGGTACACGAGCAGTACTTC. The full variable domain, completed using reference TRBV7-6 and TRBJ2-7, is GAGVSQSPRYKVTKRGQDVALRCDPISGHVSLYWYRQALGQGPEFLTYFNYEAQQDKSGLPNDRFSAERPEGSISTLTIQRTEQRDSAMYRCASSPGRGGVHEQYFGPGTRLTVT.

This clone was counted a single time. The chain has TRBV27 and TRBJ2-3; 10 bases map to TRBD2. The germline gives CDR1 MNHEY, CDR2 SMNVEV (reference sequence). V lost 5 bases, J lost 3 bases, and 5 bases stayed unmatched. The CDR3 consists of 15 residues. The CDR3 nucleotides are TGTGCCAGCAGTCGAGGGACTAGCGTAACAGATACGCAGTATTTT. Amino acids: CASSRGTSVTDTQYF.

The chain employs TRBV7-3 and TRBJ2-3; D gene unclear. This CDR3 region has 14 residues. V lost 4 bases and J 4 bases, leaving 12 bases between the germline ends. CDR1 and CDR2 (germline): SGHTA, FQGTGA. The CDR3 is CASSSSLGADTQYF. The CDR3, as DNA: TGTGCCAGCAGCTCCAGTTTGGGCGCAGATACGCAGTATTTT.

The chain links TRBV9 to TRBJ2-3; the D gene is possibly TRBD1 (5 bases). The germline V gene encodes CDR1 SGDLS and CDR2 YYNGEE. V shed 3 bases and J shed 5 bases, with 19 bases lying between them. The CDR3 loop spans 16 amino acids. In nucleotides, the CDR3 is TGTGCCAGCAGCGCCTCCCGCTCTTTAGACAGAGATACGCAGTATTTT. Its protein product is CASSASRSLDRDTQYF. The variable domain in full, with the rest retrieved from reference TRBV9 and TRBJ2-3, is DSGVTQTPKHLITATGQRVTLRCSPRSGDLSVYWYQQSLDQGLQFLIQYYNGEERAKGNILERFSAQQFPDLHSELNLSSLELGDSALYFCASSASRSLDRDTQYFGPGTRLTVL.

The chain uses TRBV10-3 and TRBJ1-2; D is perhaps TRBD1 (6 bases). Germline lookup yields CDR1 ENHRY and CDR2 SYGVKD. The CDR3 is 13 amino acids. Trimming took 2 bases from V and 7 from J, leaving 11 bases between them. The CDR3: CAISETGSRGYTF. CDR3 nucleotides: TGTGCCATCAGTGAGACAGGGTCGCGTGGCTACACCTTC.

The chain employs TRBV7-2 and TRBJ2-3, with D unresolved. V dropped 0 bases and J dropped 2 bases, with 6 bases sitting between them. Germline V CDR1 and CDR2: SGHTA, FQGNSA. The CDR3 is 14 amino acids. The CDR3 here is CASSLALDTDTQYF. CDR3 sequence (DNA): TGTGCCAGCAGCTTAGCTTTAGACACAGATACGCAGTATTTT.

The V gene is TRBV28, the J gene TRBJ1-1; tentatively, D is TRBD1 (5 bases). This CDR3 is built from 15 residues. The V gene lost 7 bases and the J gene lost 3 bases, with 18 bases spanning the gap. Germline V gene lookup returns CDR1 MDHEN and CDR2 SYDVKM. The CDR3 DNA follows: TGTGCCAGCATTCCCGGGACTCGGGGGTACACTGAAGCTTTCTTT. It codes for CASIPGTRGYTEAFF.

The chain is built from TRBV28 and TRBJ1-4; the match to TRBD1 covers 7 bases. Germline CDR1 and CDR2: MDHEN and SYDVKM. The CDR3 sequence is 15 residues long. V lost 6 bases to trimming and J lost 3 bases; unmatched junction nucleotides: 7. The CDR3: CASSLADRPNEKLFF. The CDR3 DNA follows: TGTGCCAGCAGCCTGGCGGACAGGCCTAATGAAAAACTGTTTTTT.

For this clone: Germline is not matched at one junction end, which may reflect a read error. The chain uses TRBV6-5 and TRBJ2-7; no reliable D call. CDR1 MNHEY and CDR2 SVGAGI come from the germline V gene. The CDR3 contains 8 residues. This CDR3 reads CASSLSVF. The CDR3 DNA follows: TGTGCCAGCAGTTTGAGTGTATTC.

The gene calls are TRBV18 and TRBJ1-1; 8 bases match TRBD1. Trimming cost V 3 bases and J 1 base; bases outside gene matches: 7. Germline V gene lookup returns CDR1 KGHSH and CDR2 LQKENI. The CDR3 consists of 16 residues. The CDR3 is CASSPGLRGRNTEAFF. The CDR3 nucleotides read TGTGCCAGCTCACCGGGTCTCAGGGGGCGGAACACTGAAGCTTTCTTT.

The genes are TRBV2 and TRBJ2-7; a weak D match, TRBD1 (6 bases). Trimming took off 6 bases at V and 7 bases at J, with 13 bases between the two ends. CDR3 size: 12 residues. Looked up from germline, CDR1 is SNHLY and CDR2 is FYNNEI. The CDR3 bases are TGTGCCAGCAGGAGGACAGTCCCGGAGCAGTACTTC. Protein: CASRRTVPEQYF. Full variable domain (missing parts from reference TRBV2 and TRBJ2-7): EPEVTQTPSHQVTQMGQEVILRCVPISNHLYFYWYRQILGQKVEFLVSFYNNEISEKSEIFDDQFSVERPDGSNFTLKIRSTKLEDSAMYFCASRRTVPEQYFGPGTRLTVT.

In this sample, this clone turned up once. The CDR3: CASSPTDWTVGRAGELFF. The CDR3 nucleotides read TGTGCCAGCAGCCCTACCGATTGGACAGTCGGTCGAGCCGGGGAGCTGTTTTTT. The chain combines TRBV7-9 with TRBJ2-2; tentatively, D is TRBD1 (6 bases). The CDR3 spans 18 residues. Trimming took off 5 bases at V and 6 bases at J, with 25 bases between the two ends. Per the germline V gene, CDR1 is SEHNR and CDR2 is FQNEAQ (reference sequence).

This clone has a handful of counts. The V and J genes are TRBV7-2 and TRBJ2-7; 9 bases are a match to TRBD1. Germline V gene lookup returns CDR1 SGHTA and CDR2 FQGNSA. This CDR3 comprises 16 residues. V lost 3 bases and J lost 5; bases outside the gene matches: 11. CDR3 in DNA: TGTGCCAGCAGCTTGGCTCCGGGACAGGGCGGCCACGAGCAGTACTTC. Its translation: CASSLAPGQGGHEQYF.

V usage is TRBV5-6 and J usage is TRBJ2-7; 7 bases are shared with TRBD1. V lost 4 bases and J lost 3; bases outside the gene matches: 10. This CDR3 contains 15 residues. The germline V gene encodes CDR1 SGHDT and CDR2 YYEEEE. This chain's CDR3 is CASSGIGTVLYEQYF. DNA for the CDR3: TGTGCCAGCAGCGGAATCGGGACAGTCCTCTACGAGCAGTACTTC.

V usage is TRBV5-1 and J usage is TRBJ2-1, with 7 bases identical to TRBD1. Germline V gives CDR1 SGHRS, CDR2 YFSETQ. The CDR3 consists of 16 residues. The V gene end was trimmed by 2 bases and the J gene end by 2 bases; junction bases not matched to a gene: 7. CDR3: CASSFNARGTYNEQFF. In DNA form, the CDR3 reads TGCGCCAGCAGCTTTAATGCCAGGGGGACCTACAATGAGCAGTTCTTC.

V gene TRBV7-9 combines with J gene TRBJ2-7, with D maybe TRBD2 (6 bases). The CDR3 loop spans 13 amino acids. Trimming took off 4 bases at V and 0 bases at J, with 7 bases between the two ends. Germline CDR1 reads SEHNR; CDR2 reads FQNEAQ (reference sequence). CDR3 coding DNA: TGTGCCAGCAGCTATAGCGGCTCCTACGAGCAGTACTTC. Translation: CASSYSGSYEQYF.

This CDR3 is CASSQEGASGRVYHNEQFF. The CDR3 nucleotides read TGCGCCAGCAGCCAAGAGGGGGCTAGCGGGAGGGTTTACCACAATGAGCAGTTCTTC. The chain couples TRBV4-1 to TRBJ2-1, with TRBD2 identical over 12 bases. The trim removed 0 bases at V and 5 bases at J, leaving 11 bases unmatched. Germline lookup yields CDR1 MGHRA and CDR2 YSYEKL. The CDR3 spans 19 residues.

CDR3 bases: TGTGCCAGCAGCAGGGAACGGCACACTGAAGCTTTCTTT. This gives the protein CASSRERHTEAFF. The chain couples TRBV6-1 to TRBJ1-1; D possibly corresponds to TRBD1 (5 bases). The CDR3 has 13 residues. CDR1 and CDR2 from the germline V gene are MNHNS and SASEGT. With 6 bases removed from V and 3 bases from J, the gap between germline ends came to 11 bases.

The rearrangement links TRBV10-3 to TRBJ1-1; 7 bases are a match to TRBD1. Germline CDR1 reads ENHRY; CDR2 reads SYGVKD. J lost 4 bases, V lost 4 bases, and 12 bases had no gene match. This CDR3 has 16 residues. CDR3 in DNA: TGTGCCATCAGTGTACGGGACTTCTCAGGGGGCACTGAAGCTTTCTTT. Residues: CAISVRDFSGGTEAFF.

This chain uses TRBV5-1 with TRBJ2-7, with 8 nucleotides matching TRBD2. Germline V gene lookup returns CDR1 SGHRS and CDR2 YFSETQ. The CDR3 is 16 amino acids. The V and J ends lost 0 bases and 4 bases, in that order; junction bases with no gene match: 9. The DNA of the CDR3 is TGCGCCAGCAGCTTGGGGGCCCAGACTAGCGTATACGAGCAGTACTTC. It specifies CASSLGAQTSVYEQYF.

The chain couples TRBV7-9 to TRBJ1-2; the match to TRBD1 covers 12 bases. Germline CDR1 is SEHNR and CDR2 is FQNEAQ (reference sequence). V was pared by 4 bases and J by 8 bases, with 11 bases of the junction left unmatched. This CDR3 is 16 amino acids long. The CDR3 nucleotides read TGTGCCAGCAGCTCCGGGGACAGGGGGCCACGAAAGGGCTACACCTTC. Translated, it gives CASSSGDRGPRKGYTF.

The chain has TRBV5-5 and TRBJ2-5; possibly TRBD1 for D (5 bases). Trimming removed 1 base at V and 1 base at J, with 8 bases between. There are 14 residues in the CDR3. The germline V gene encodes CDR1 SGHKS and CDR2 YYEKEE (reference sequence). CDR3 residues: CASSLNQGQETQYF. In DNA, the CDR3 is TGTGCCAGCAGCTTGAACCAGGGCCAAGAGACCCAGTACTTC.

The CDR3 loop is CAIADYRDNEQFF. CDR3 coding DNA: TGTGCCATCGCCGACTACCGCGACAATGAGCAGTTCTTC. The V gene is TRBV10-3, the J gene TRBJ2-1, with a possible D match to TRBD2 (5 bases). CDR3 length: 13 residues. Trimming pared 8 bases from V and 5 bases from J, leaving 13 bases between. The germline V gene encodes CDR1 ENHRY and CDR2 SYGVKD.